This T cell receptor beta chain was identified in a study of CD8+ T cells in alopecia areata. Study at large: In an open-label trial, patients got 5 to 10 mg tofacitinib twice daily.

Sample treatment: oral pan-JAK inhibitor, 5-10 mg twice daily. Investigators sorted PBMCs to obtain both CD4+ and CD8+ T cells. cDNA prepared by RNA extraction and subsequent reverse transcription served as the template for sequencing. Some clones are missing from TCRdb's copy, which holds only in-frame ones; the method was immunoSEQ multiplex PCR. Of approximately 170,000 clones listed, about 60% are singletons. The CDR3 covers 15 residues. CDR1 is LNHNV, CDR2 YYDKDF, per germline (reference sequence). V shed 2 bases and J shed 8 bases, with 18 bases lying between them. The specimen comprised CD4+ T cells sorted from blood, sampled at week 4, from a patient treated with tofacitinib. This sequence originates from a human donor with alopecia areata. This chain connects TRBV15 to TRBJ1-2; D unclear. The CDR3 loop reads CATSRHTDLSGGYTF. The CDR3 DNA reads as TGTGCCACCAGCAGACATACGGACCTTTCGGGGGGCTACACCTTC.